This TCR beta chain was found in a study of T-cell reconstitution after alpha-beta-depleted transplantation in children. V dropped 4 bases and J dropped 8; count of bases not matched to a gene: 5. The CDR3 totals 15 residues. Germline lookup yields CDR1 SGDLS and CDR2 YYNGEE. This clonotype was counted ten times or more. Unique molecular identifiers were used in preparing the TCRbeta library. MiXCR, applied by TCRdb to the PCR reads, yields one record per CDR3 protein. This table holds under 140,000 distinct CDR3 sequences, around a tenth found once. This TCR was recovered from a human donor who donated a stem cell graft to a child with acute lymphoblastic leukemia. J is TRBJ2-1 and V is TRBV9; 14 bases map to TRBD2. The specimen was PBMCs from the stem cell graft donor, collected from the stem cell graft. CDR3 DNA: TGTGCCAGCAGCATTGGGACTAGCGGGGGATATGAGCAGTTCTTC. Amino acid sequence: CASSIGTSGGYEQFF.